Detailed here is one T cell receptor beta chain. Other DNA sequences within the sample encode an identical CDR3. The source of the sample is a study of blood T cell repertoires in COVID-19. Profiled with immunoSEQ multiplex PCR; TCRdb holds only in-frame clones, not every one. The table lists 90,000 to 95,000 clones, approximately 90% of them singletons, with around 4.5% in the top ten. The sample taken for sequencing was peripheral blood. The receptor was derived from a woman aged 80 or older with active COVID-19.

CDR3 sequence: CASSPQGTGELFF. In nucleotides, the CDR3 is TGTGCCAGCAGCCCCCAGGGTACCGGGGAGCTGTTTTTT. This chain connects TRBV7-2 to TRBJ2-2; possibly TRBD1 for D (5 bases). CDR3 length: 13 residues. Trimming pared 5 bases from V and 5 bases from J, leaving 9 bases between. Per germline, CDR1 SGHTA and CDR2 FQGNSA. The variable domain in full, completed from reference TRBV7-2 and TRBJ2-2, reads GAGVSQSPSNKVTEKGKDVELRCDPISGHTALYWYRQSLGQGLEFLIYFQGNSAPDKSGLPSDRFSAERTGGSVSTLTIQRTQQEDSAVYLCASSPQGTGELFFGEGSRLTVL.